Included here is one T cell receptor (beta chain) sequence, with context. What it binds is unknown. Positively selected for CCR7, the CD45RO-negative cells used as naive CD8 cells excluded terminally differentiated effector memory CD45RA+ cells. Each donor was a Caucasian adult residing in Nashville, Tennessee. These data belong to a study of shared clonotypes between healthy human individuals. Study-wide context: A couple of female and a few male donors aged 18 to 49 were enrolled. Study-wide results and limits: In several donors, around 5% of naive CD4 clonotypes appeared in common.

Germline CDR1 and CDR2: SEHNR and FQNEAQ (reference sequence). The CDR3 spans 14 residues. V gave up 0 bases and J gave up 8 bases, with 11 bases separating them. Profiling relied on immunoSEQ multiplex PCR, and the TCRdb table lists in-frame clones only, not all of them. The sample has about 2 million clones, around 96% seen once. This chain links TRBV7-9 with TRBJ2-1; maybe TRBD1 (6 bases). This TCR derives from a man in his late teens or twenties in good health. Sequencing was carried out using naive CD8+ T cells sorted from blood. The CDR3 coding sequence is TGTGCCAGCAGCTTAGCTACAGGGTTGGATGAGCAGTTCTTC. Its protein product is CASSLATGLDEQFF.